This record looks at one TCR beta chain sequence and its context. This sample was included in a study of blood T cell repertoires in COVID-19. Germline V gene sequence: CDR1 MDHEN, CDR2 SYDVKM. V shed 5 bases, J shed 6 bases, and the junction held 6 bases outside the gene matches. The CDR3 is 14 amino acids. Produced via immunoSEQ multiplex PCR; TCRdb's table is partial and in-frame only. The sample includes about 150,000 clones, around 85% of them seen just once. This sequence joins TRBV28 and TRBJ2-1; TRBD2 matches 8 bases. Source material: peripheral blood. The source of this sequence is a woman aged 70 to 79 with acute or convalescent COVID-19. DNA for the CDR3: TGTGCCAGCAGTCCGCCGGGGGGGCCCAATGAGCAGTTCTTC. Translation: CASSPPGGPNEQFF. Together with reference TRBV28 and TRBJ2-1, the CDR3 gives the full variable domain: DVKVTQSSRYLVKRTGEKVFLECVQDMDHENMFWYRQDPGLGLRLIYFSYDVKMKEKGDIPEGYSVSREKKERFSLILESASTNQTSMYLCASSPPGGPNEQFFGPGTRLTVL.